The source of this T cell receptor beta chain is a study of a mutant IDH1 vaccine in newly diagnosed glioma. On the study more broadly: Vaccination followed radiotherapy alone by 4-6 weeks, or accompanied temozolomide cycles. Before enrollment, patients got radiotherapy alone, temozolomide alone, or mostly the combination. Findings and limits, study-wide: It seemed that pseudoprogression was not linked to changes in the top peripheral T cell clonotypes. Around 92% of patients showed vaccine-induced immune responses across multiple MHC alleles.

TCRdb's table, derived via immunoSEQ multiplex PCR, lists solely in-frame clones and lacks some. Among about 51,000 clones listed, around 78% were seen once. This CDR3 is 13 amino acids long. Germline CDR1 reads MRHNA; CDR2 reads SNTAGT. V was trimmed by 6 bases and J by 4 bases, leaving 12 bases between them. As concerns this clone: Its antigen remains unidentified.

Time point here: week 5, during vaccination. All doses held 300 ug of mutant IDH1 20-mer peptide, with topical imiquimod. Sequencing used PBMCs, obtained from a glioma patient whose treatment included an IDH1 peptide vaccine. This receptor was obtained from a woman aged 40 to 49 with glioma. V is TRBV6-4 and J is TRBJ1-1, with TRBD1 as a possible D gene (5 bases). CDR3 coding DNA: TGTGCCAGCAGGGCTCAGAGGGGCACTGAAGCTTTCTTT. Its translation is CASRAQRGTEAFF.